This T cell receptor beta chain is from a study of vaccination and CD4 T cells after COVID-19. The Oncomine TCR Beta short-read assay was what sequenced the DNA obtained from cultured CD4+ T cells. TCRdb analysed the PCR reads with MiXCR anew, one entry per CDR3 protein. The sample has under 25,000 distinct CDR3 sequences, around 30% seen once. Time point: late sampling 161 to 241 days after vaccination in a few convalescent patients. The treatment: approximately 11-day PBMC culture with coronavirus spike peptide pools or control peptides (ViraFEST assay). Of note for this clonotype: Its antigen is unidentified.

The CDR3 consists of 16 residues. Germline loops: CDR1 SGHRS, CDR2 YFSETQ. V lost 4 bases to trimming and J lost 4 bases, with 21 bases between them. The specimen was CD4+ T cells from blood, cultured in vitro, collected about 7 months after SARS-CoV-2 vaccination. The chain employs TRBV5-1 and TRBJ2-7; possible D gene TRBD2, 6 bases. This sequence was found in a human donor who had recovered from COVID-19. CDR3 in amino acids: CASSPLGVSGAYEQYF. Written as DNA, the CDR3 is TGCGCCAGCAGCCCTCTGGGGGTTAGCGGAGCGTACGAGCAGTACTTC.